The T cell receptor beta chain under discussion was sequenced for a study of vaccination and CD4 T cells after COVID-19. CDR3 length equals 13 residues. Trimming cost V 3 bases and J 2 bases, with 5 bases left between them. Germline CDR1 reads MGHRA; CDR2 reads YSYEKL. Sequence data for DNA of cultured CD4+ T cells were generated by the Oncomine TCR Beta short-read assay. TCRdb independently ran MiXCR on the PCR reads; one entry per CDR3 protein. The table lists about 21,000 distinct CDR3 sequences, around 47% of them singletons. Sample treatment: roughly 10-day PBMC culture with coronavirus spike peptide pools or control peptides (ViraFEST assay). US Alpha, Beta and Delta variants postdated the positive PCR dates, which ran from March to December 2020. Having spent 10 days in culture, CD4+ T cells were then isolated by negative selection. In the case of this clonotype: What it binds is not known.

Sequenced material: CD4+ T cells from blood, cultured in vitro, taken before SARS-CoV-2 vaccination. The J gene is TRBJ2-1, the V gene TRBV4-1; no reliable D call. The sequence was obtained from a human donor who had recovered from COVID-19. CDR3 nucleotides: TGCGCCAGCAGCCACGGGCCCTACAATGAGCAGTTCTTC. Translating gives CASSHGPYNEQFF.